A single sample gave rise to the 3 T cell receptor beta chains below, sequenced in a study of metastatic and nonmetastatic thyroid tumors. Prior to thyroid surgery, none of the patients had received any treatment. TCRdb reprocessed the PCR reads via MiXCR. The table lists under 25,000 clones, 27% of them singletons. The sample comprised blood. These receptor sequences come from a female donor with papillary thyroid cancer or a benign thyroid nodule (not recorded which). Some clones in this sample may be carry-over from other donors' samples.

On this clone itself: The CDR3 does not close with the conserved phenylalanine or tryptophan, likely indicating a read error. The CDR3, as DNA: TGCAGTGCTAGGCAGTCTAGAACGCAGTTCTTA. This codes for CSARQSRTQFL. This rearrangement joins TRBV20-1 to TRBJ2-1; no clear D gene. CDR3 length equals 11 residues. V was trimmed by 3 bases and J by 12 bases, leaving 12 bases between them. Germline V CDR1 and CDR2: DFQATT, SNEGSKA (reference sequence).

This clone was seen more than once but under ten times. This chain connects TRBV6-1 to TRBJ1-6; tentatively, D is TRBD1 (5 bases). Germline V CDR1 and CDR2: MNHNS, SASEGT. The CDR3 runs to 15 residues. Trimming shortened V by 2 bases and J by 10 bases, and 15 bases separated the two germline ends. The CDR3 reads CASSEKSGEESPLHF. For the CDR3, the DNA is TGTGCCAGCAGTGAAAAATCGGGGGAGGAATCACCCCTCCACTTT.

V is TRBV20-1 and J is TRBJ2-7; the D call may be TRBD1 or TRBD2 (5 bases each). Germline V gene sequence: CDR1 DFQATT, CDR2 SNEGSKA (reference sequence). Between the trimmed V and J ends, which lost 6 bases and 1 base, there was a span of 19 bases. CDR3 length: 15 amino acids. The CDR3 protein is CSANYRDGPSYEQYF. The CDR3 nucleotides read TGCAGTGCAAACTACCGGGACGGACCTTCCTACGAGCAGTACTTC.